A selection of T cell receptor beta chains follows, all from one sample in a study of blood T cell repertoires in COVID-19. Profiling relied on immunoSEQ multiplex PCR, and the TCRdb table lists in-frame clones only, not all of them. Of some 300,000 clones in the sample, 85% to 90% were seen once. Sequences were obtained from PBMCs or T cells enriched from blood (not recorded which). The receptors here all came from a man aged 25 to 45 who had recovered from COVID-19. Each CDR3 is given with its conserved first and last residue. Each record gives: clone size, V gene, J gene, D gene, CDR3 DNA, CDR3 protein. The D gene is left open where the match is weak. The size entry is marked missing in some rows and otherwise reads once, few, many or a size class.

.	TRBV6-5	TRBJ2-1	.	TGTGCCAGCAGTTACGATCCGAGCTCCTACAATGAGCAGTTCTTC	CASSYDPSSYNEQFF
.	TRBV18	TRBJ1-4	.	TGTGCCAGCTCAATCAGACGGGAGACTAATGAAAAACTGTTTTTT	CASSIRRETNEKLFF
.	TRBV19	TRBJ2-1	.	TGTGCCAGTAGTATGAGATTTTTCTTC	CASSMRFFF
.	TRBV18	TRBJ2-7	.	TGTGCCAGCTCACCCCCGCGTGTCCCCAACGAGCAGTACTTC	CASSPPRVPNEQYF
.	TRBV2	TRBJ2-2	.	TGTGCCAGCAGTATAGGCCTAGATTTCACCGGGGAGCTGTTTTTT	CASSIGLDFTGELFF
once	TRBV7-9	TRBJ2-2	.	TGTGCCAGCAGCCTTTTCCCTGACTACACCGGGGAGCTGTTTTTT	CASSLFPDYTGELFF
.	TRBV5-1	TRBJ2-5	TRBD2	TGCGCCAGCAGTTATAGCGGGAGGTTGGAGACCCAGTACTTC	CASSYSGRLETQYF
.	TRBV29-1	TRBJ1-1	.	TGCAGCGTCACCGGTGGAGGGAGGGTATCAGTGAACACTGAAGCTTTCTTT	CSVTGGGRVSVNTEAFF
.	TRBV13	TRBJ1-2	TRBD1	TGTGCCAGCAGCTTGCGGGACAGTTTTAACTATGGCTACACCTTC	CASSLRDSFNYGYTF
.	TRBV6-6	TRBJ2-3	.	TGTGCCAGCACCACACGGGTCGCAGATACGCAGTATTTT	CASTTRVADTQYF
.	TRBV27	TRBJ2-1	TRBD2	TGTGCCAGCAGTTTACCGGGCGCGGCTAGCGGGGGGGGCCGATACAATGAGCAGTTCTTC	CASSLPGAASGGGRYNEQFF
.	TRBV30	TRBJ1-1	.	TGTGCCTGGAGTTCCACAGGAGTTTGGGCTGAAGCTTTCTTT	CAWSSTGVWAEAFF
.	TRBV5-1	TRBJ2-7	TRBD2	TGCGCCAGCAGCTTGGAAGGCGGGAGTGGGTACGAGCAGTACTTC	CASSLEGGSGYEQYF
.	TRBV24-1	TRBJ2-7	TRBD2	TGTGCCACCGCTCTTGGCGGGAGATCGATAGAGCAGTACTTC	CATALGGRSIEQYF
.	TRBV5-1	TRBJ2-3	.	TGCGCCAGCAGCTTCAGGATAAGCACAGATACGCAGTATTTT	CASSFRISTDTQYF
.	TRBV7-9	TRBJ1-1	TRBD1	TGTGCCAGCAGCTTAGCGTGGCAGGGGGCAGCTTTCTTT	CASSLAWQGAAFF
.	TRBV6-5	TRBJ2-5	.	TGTGCCAGCAGTTATCGGGGGGCTTCGGGCGGGACCCAGTACTTC	CASSYRGASGGTQYF
.	TRBV28	TRBJ1-1	TRBD1	TGTGCCAGCAACGACAGGGGGTCTGAAGCTTTCTTT	CASNDRGSEAFF